These 22 T cell receptor beta chains share one sample of origin, sequenced in a study of T cell repertoires and leukemia-associated antigens. TCRdb redid the calling of the 5' RACE reads with MiXCR, one entry per CDR3 protein. Among about 12,000 distinct CDR3 sequences listed, over 40% were seen once. These receptors have no known antigen. Sequencing was done on a sample of CD3+ T cells sorted from blood and cultured. These receptors were obtained from a female donor in good health.

This clonotype has only a few counts. This chain uses TRBV9 with TRBJ2-1, with D unclear. The CDR3 is made up of 16 amino acids. The V gene's germline CDR1 is SGDLS and CDR2 YYNGEE. V lost 4 bases to trimming and J lost 0 bases, with 14 bases between them. In DNA, the CDR3 is TGTGCCAGCAGCCCCTCCGGTTTCAGCTCCTACAATGAGCAGTTCTTC. It is translated as CASSPSGFSSYNEQFF.

The CDR3 bases are TGTGCCACCAGCAATCTGGGCTCAGATACGCAGTATTTT. Translating it yields CATSNLGSDTQYF. The rearrangement links TRBV24-1 to TRBJ2-3; D remains unclear. V dropped 7 bases and J dropped 4 bases, with 11 bases sitting between them. The CDR3 length is 13 residues. The germline V gene encodes CDR1 KGHDR and CDR2 SFDVKD.

The chain carries TRBV20-1 and TRBJ2-7, with D possibly being TRBD2 (5 bases). Germline assignment: CDR1 DFQATT and CDR2 SNEGSKA (reference sequence). The CDR3 sequence is 13 residues long. Trimming left V 5 bases short and J 3 bases short, with 14 bases between. DNA for the CDR3: TGCAGTGCTTCGGACTCGTGGGGCTACGAGCAGTACTTC. Protein product: CSASDSWGYEQYF.

This clonotype was counted many times. The chain carries TRBV4-1 and TRBJ2-7; maybe TRBD2 (7 bases). Trimming took 1 base from V and 7 from J, leaving 11 bases between them. Germline V gene lookup returns CDR1 MGHRA and CDR2 YSYEKL. There are 13 residues in the CDR3. The CDR3 DNA is TGCGCCAGCAGCCAAGGAGGGGGGGGGGAGCAGTACTTC. It encodes CASSQGGGGEQYF.

In its sample, this clonotype is medium-sized (0.01 to 0.1%). The J gene is TRBJ2-7, the V gene TRBV5-1, with no clear D. V was cut by 0 bases and J by 0 bases, with 10 bases left in between. This CDR3 contains 15 residues. Germline CDR1 and CDR2: SGHRS and YFSETQ. This CDR3 reads CASSLDFSSSYEQYF. CDR3 coding DNA: TGCGCCAGCAGCTTGGACTTTTCTAGCTCCTACGAGCAGTACTTC.

As concerns this clonotype: One junction end disagrees with the germline gene, perhaps due to a read error. This sequence joins TRBV15 and TRBJ2-7, with 7 bases fitting TRBD2. The V gene's germline CDR1 is LNHNV and CDR2 YYDKDF (reference sequence). The CDR3 is 17 amino acids. The CDR3, as DNA: TGTGCGACCAGCAGAGATTTCAACGGGGCTAGCGGCTACGAGCAGTACTTC. This sequence encodes CATSRDFNGASGYEQYF.

The rearrangement links TRBV11-2 to TRBJ2-7, with 7 bases identical to TRBD2. J was trimmed by 7 bases and V by 3 bases; bases with no gene match: 6. Germline-derived CDR1 and CDR2 are SGHAT and FQNNGV. The CDR3 has 13 residues. CDR3 loop: CASSFGGSLEQYF. For the CDR3, the DNA is TGTGCCAGCAGCTTCGGGGGGAGCTTGGAGCAGTACTTC.

This clonotype was observed once. The rearrangement uses TRBV7-2 and TRBJ2-7; 7 bases are a match to TRBD2. With 2 bases clipped from V and 4 bases from J, the junction kept 8 bases outside the gene matches. CDR1 is SGHTA, CDR2 FQGNSA, per germline. CDR3 length: 15 residues. The CDR3 here is CASSLIPSGAYEQYF. CDR3 DNA: TGTGCCAGCAGCTTAATTCCTAGCGGTGCGTACGAGCAGTACTTC. The full variable domain, in which reference TRBV7-2 and TRBJ2-7 provide the parts outside the CDR3, is GAGVSQSPSNKVTEKGKDVELRCDPISGHTALYWYRQSLGQGLEFLIYFQGNSAPDKSGLPSDRFSAERTGGSVSTLTIQRTQQEDSAVYLCASSLIPSGAYEQYFGPGTRLTVT.

Details on this clonotype: The junction shows a germline mismatch at one end, possibly a read error. The J gene is TRBJ1-6, the V gene TRBV7-8; unclear D gene. CDR1 is SGHVS and CDR2 is FQNEAQ in the germline V gene. The CDR3 sequence is 17 residues long. For the CDR3, the DNA is TGTACCAGCAGCTTAGTTGGGGTTAGCTCCTATAATTCGCCCCCCCACTTT. This translates into CTSSLVGVSSYNSPPHF.

Worth noting for this clonotype: A read error is possible here, since a much larger clone lies one base away. V is TRBV18 and J is TRBJ1-3; the match to TRBD1 covers 7 bases. The CDR3 is 20 amino acids. CDR1 and CDR2 from the germline V gene are KGHSH and LQKENI. The DNA of the CDR3 is TGTGCCAGCCCACCATTGGCAACCGGGACAGCTATAACCTCTGGAAACACCATATATTTT. It is translated as CASPPLATGTAITSGNTIYF.

This clonotype was picked up many times. The chain combines TRBV7-3 with TRBJ1-1, with D unresolved. V dropped 0 bases and J dropped 7 bases, with 9 bases sitting between them. The CDR3 length is 13 residues. The V gene's germline CDR1 is SGHTA and CDR2 FQGTGA. CDR3 sequence reads: CASSLTRSGEAFF. CDR3 nucleotide sequence: TGTGCCAGCAGCTTAACCCGGTCAGGTGAAGCTTTCTTT.

In this sample, this clonotype turned up many times. V and J are TRBV14 and TRBJ2-7, with D unresolved. Deletions cut 0 bases from V and 2 bases from J, with 11 bases between. The length of the CDR3 is 15 residues. In germline, CDR1 is SGHDN, CDR2 FVKESK. Written as DNA, the CDR3 is TGTGCCAGCAGCCAAGAGCTGGGGATCGCCTACGAGCAGTACTTC. As protein: CASSQELGIAYEQYF.

This clonotype occurred many times. V and J are TRBV10-3 and TRBJ2-7, with 10 bases that match TRBD2. The CDR3 is made up of 14 amino acids. Trimming took 8 bases from V and 3 from J; bases not matched to a gene: 7. The germline CDR1 and CDR2 sequences are ENHRY and SYGVKD. Written as DNA, the CDR3 is TGTGCCATCGGGACCGGGACTAGCGTCTACGAGCAGTACTTC. Encoded protein: CAIGTGTSVYEQYF.

The sample holds a few counts of this clonotype. This chain connects TRBV9 to TRBJ2-3; 8 bases align to TRBD1. The CDR3 runs 13 residues. Germline values: CDR1 SGDLS, CDR2 YYNGEE. J was trimmed by 6 bases and V by 9 bases; bases with no gene match: 9. The CDR3 coding sequence is TGTGCCAACAACCCCCGGGACAGGGATACGCAGTATTTT. Translation: CANNPRDRDTQYF.

The chain is built from TRBV7-9 and TRBJ2-7; the match to TRBD2 covers 11 bases. With V trimmed by 5 bases and J by 4 bases, 4 bases remained unmatched. CDR1 and CDR2 (germline): SEHNR, FQNEAQ (reference sequence). The CDR3 is 14 amino acids. CDR3 DNA: TGTGCCAGCAGCCCACTAGCGGGAGAGTACGAGCAGTACTTC. Translation: CASSPLAGEYEQYF.

In its sample, this clonotype is medium-sized. V is TRBV7-6 and J is TRBJ2-2; 11 bases are shared with TRBD2. The length of the CDR3 is 19 residues. CDR1 is SGHVS and CDR2 is FNYEAQ in the germline V gene. V lost 2 bases to trimming and J lost 9 bases; unmatched junction nucleotides: 17. CDR3 region: CASSLYPRSGRGAFWELFF. CDR3 in DNA: TGTGCCAGCAGCTTATACCCTCGTAGCGGGAGGGGCGCCTTTTGGGAGCTGTTTTTT. Supplemented by reference TRBV7-6 and TRBJ2-2, the full variable domain reads GAGVSQSPRYKVTKRGQDVALRCDPISGHVSLYWYRQALGQGPEFLTYFNYEAQQDKSGLPNDRFSAERPEGSISTLTIQRTEQRDSAMYRCASSLYPRSGRGAFWELFFGEGSRLTVL.

This clonotype appeared a few times. The chain couples TRBV9 to TRBJ1-2; no clear D gene. V lost 1 base, J lost 7 bases, and 8 bases lay in between. The CDR3 is made up of 12 amino acids. Germline V gene sequence: CDR1 SGDLS, CDR2 YYNGEE. The CDR3 region is CASSVWEGGYTF. Here the CDR3 DNA reads TGTGCCAGCAGCGTATGGGAAGGTGGCTACACCTTC.

The genes are TRBV20-1 and TRBJ2-7, with 9 nucleotides matching TRBD1. CDR3 length: 16 residues. CDR1 DFQATT and CDR2 SNEGSKA come from the germline V gene (reference sequence). V shed 2 bases, J shed 0 bases, and the junction held 8 bases outside the gene matches. In nucleotides, the CDR3 is TGCAGTGCTAGACCTTGGGACAGGGCCTTCTCCTACGAGCAGTACTTC. Translating it yields CSARPWDRAFSYEQYF.

The gene calls are TRBV5-1 and TRBJ2-5, with D possibly being TRBD1 (5 bases). The CDR3 covers 13 residues. Per germline, CDR1 SGHRS and CDR2 YFSETQ. The ends were cut back, 4 bases at V and 2 bases at J, with 9 bases in the middle. The chain's CDR3 is CASSQQVQETQYF. CDR3 nucleotides: TGCGCCAGCAGCCAACAGGTACAAGAGACCCAGTACTTC. Full variable domain (missing parts from reference TRBV5-1 and TRBJ2-5): KAGVTQTPRYLIKTRGQQVTLSCSPISGHRSVSWYQQTPGQGLQFLFEYFSETQRNKGNFPGRFSGRQFSNSRSEMNVSTLELGDSALYLCASSQQVQETQYFGPGTRLLVL.

In its sample, this clonotype was seen a few times. The chain links TRBV7-2 to TRBJ2-3; 11 nucleotides align to TRBD2. Losses at the gene ends were 5 bases for V and 0 bases for J; bases not matched to a gene: 4. The CDR3 is 16 residues long. Per the germline V gene, CDR1 is SGHTA and CDR2 is FQGNSA. The CDR3 nucleotides read TGTGCCAGCAGCATAATAGCGGGAGGGAGCACAGATACGCAGTATTTT. Translated, it gives CASSIIAGGSTDTQYF.

Worth noting for this clonotype: Relative to the germline gene, one junction end is altered; a read error may explain this. This rearrangement joins TRBV5-1 to TRBJ2-3; D call uncertain. Germline loops: CDR1 SGHRS, CDR2 YFSETQ. The CDR3 is made up of 14 amino acids. The CDR3 sequence: CASSYRAGTDTHYF. CDR3 coding DNA: TGCGCCAGCAGCTATCGGGCCGGAACAGATACGCACTATTTT.

This clonotype came up many times. A much bigger clone sits one base away, suggesting this may be a read error. The rearrangement joins TRBV12-3 or TRBV12-4 to TRBJ2-2; tentative D call: TRBD2 (5 bases). CDR3 length equals 15 residues. The CDR3 sequence: CASSSGRTYTGVLFF. CDR3 in DNA: TGTGCCAGCAGTTCCGGCAGGACCTACACCGGGGTGCTGTTTTTT.